This is a list of T cell receptor beta chains from one sample in a study of CD8 T cells in ankylosing spondylitis. Each CDR3 protein is one row after TCRdb ran MiXCR on the 5' RACE reads. The table shows 150,000 or so distinct CDR3 sequences, with around a tenth occurring only once. Input material: blood, either unsorted or a sorted T cell fraction (not recorded which). The receptors were sampled from a female donor with ankylosing spondylitis or in good health (not recorded which). The CDR3 runs from the conserved cysteine through the conserved F or W. The D gene is left open where the match is weak. Clone size, where shown, is once, few, many, or a class for clones that have expanded.

d_call: NA
clone_size: many
j_call: TRBJ2-5
v_call: TRBV5-1
cdr3_nt: TGCGCCAGCAGCTTGAGGGGTGGAGAGACCCAGTACTTC
cdr3_aa: CASSLRGGETQYF

d_call: NA
clone_size: NA
j_call: TRBJ2-7
v_call: TRBV20-1
cdr3_nt: TGCAGTGCCCTGGGCAGGAGTCTATCCTACGAGCAGTACTTC
cdr3_aa: CSALGRSLSYEQYF

d_call: NA
clone_size: many
j_call: TRBJ1-5
v_call: TRBV15
cdr3_nt: TGTGCCACCAGCAGGGACAGAGGCCGGGGTCAGCCCCAGCATTTT
cdr3_aa: CATSRDRGRGQPQHF

d_call: TRBD1
clone_size: NA
j_call: TRBJ1-1
v_call: TRBV12-3/TRBV12-4
cdr3_nt: TGTGCCAGCAGTACAGGGGGCGCATTAGCTTTCTTT
cdr3_aa: CASSTGGALAFF

d_call: NA
clone_size: NA
j_call: TRBJ1-5
v_call: TRBV27
cdr3_nt: TGTGCCAGCAGTTTAGCCAATAGCAATCAGCCCCAGCATTTT
cdr3_aa: CASSLANSNQPQHF

d_call: NA
clone_size: NA
j_call: TRBJ2-1
v_call: TRBV4-3
cdr3_nt: TGCGCCAGCAGCCAAGACGGGACAACTTACAATGAGCAGTTCTTC
cdr3_aa: CASSQDGTTYNEQFF

d_call: TRBD2
clone_size: many
j_call: TRBJ2-1
v_call: TRBV12-3/TRBV12-4
cdr3_nt: TGTGCCAGCAGTGCTTTGAGACTAGCCAATGAGCAGTTCTTC
cdr3_aa: CASSALRLANEQFF

d_call: NA
clone_size: few
j_call: TRBJ1-4
v_call: TRBV11-2
cdr3_nt: TGTGCCAGCACCTGGACCGGAGATAATGAAAAACTGTTTTTT
cdr3_aa: CASTWTGDNEKLFF

d_call: TRBD2
clone_size: few
j_call: TRBJ2-7
v_call: TRBV5-1
cdr3_nt: TGCGCCAGCAGCGACGGGACTAGCGGCTACGAGCAGTACTTC
cdr3_aa: CASSDGTSGYEQYF

d_call: NA
clone_size: few
j_call: TRBJ2-2
v_call: TRBV11-3
cdr3_nt: TGTGCCAGCAGCCTCCGGACGGAGGGCACCGGGGAGCTGTTTTTT
cdr3_aa: CASSLRTEGTGELFF

d_call: NA
clone_size: NA
j_call: TRBJ2-3
v_call: TRBV11-2
cdr3_nt: TGTGCCAGCAGTCTACCCTTGTCCTTCCTGGGAGGAGGCACAGATACGCAGTATTTT
cdr3_aa: CASSLPLSFLGGGTDTQYF

d_call: NA
clone_size: NA
j_call: TRBJ2-7
v_call: TRBV30
cdr3_nt: TGTGCCTGGAGTACTCCCAGGGACGTATCCTACGAGCAGTACTTC
cdr3_aa: CAWSTPRDVSYEQYF

d_call: TRBD2
clone_size: NA
j_call: TRBJ2-7
v_call: TRBV7-2
cdr3_nt: TGTGCCAGCAGGGGGGTATTGCGGGAGGGCCGGTACGAGCAGTACTTC
cdr3_aa: CASRGVLREGRYEQYF

d_call: TRBD1
clone_size: NA
j_call: TRBJ2-1
v_call: TRBV7-2
cdr3_nt: TGTGCCAGCAGCTTCTCGGGACAGTTCAATGAGCAGTTCTTC
cdr3_aa: CASSFSGQFNEQFF

d_call: NA
clone_size: few
j_call: TRBJ2-7
v_call: TRBV7-6
cdr3_nt: TGTGCCAGCAGCTTATCAGAAGGGGACGAGCAGTACTTC
cdr3_aa: CASSLSEGDEQYF

d_call: NA
clone_size: many
j_call: TRBJ2-5
v_call: TRBV3-1
cdr3_nt: TGTGCCAGCAGTCGTGGGGGAGAGACCCAGTACTTC
cdr3_aa: CASSRGGETQYF

d_call: NA
clone_size: few
j_call: TRBJ1-1
v_call: TRBV25-1
cdr3_nt: TGTGCCAGCAGTGTACACAGTTACACTGAAGCTTTCTTT
cdr3_aa: CASSVHSYTEAFF